Each of the 10 T cell receptor beta chains below was sequenced from the same sample in a study of blood T cell repertoires in COVID-19. TCRdb's copy holds only in-frame clones and misses some; the assay was immunoSEQ multiplex PCR. Of 250,000 or so clones in the sample, nearly 90% were seen once. Sequencing was carried out using peripheral blood. The receptors shown here come from a woman between 35 and 50 years old who had recovered from COVID-19.

The chain employs TRBV5-1 and TRBJ2-7; TRBD2 matches 7 bases. Germline V gene sequence: CDR1 SGHRS, CDR2 YFSETQ. V gave up 0 bases and J gave up 5 bases; unmatched junction bases: 5. The CDR3 covers 14 residues. The DNA of the CDR3 is TGCGCCAGCAGCTTGGCGGGGGGTTTCCACGAGCAGTACTTC. Its translation: CASSLAGGFHEQYF.

This clone was seen a handful of times. V and J are TRBV9 and TRBJ2-2; 7 positions agree with TRBD1. The ends lost 0 bases at V and 5 bases at J; junction bases unmatched: 4. CDR1 is SGDLS, CDR2 YYNGEE, per germline. The CDR3 covers 15 residues. CDR3 region: CASSVVAGGTGELFF. The CDR3 coding sequence is TGTGCCAGCAGCGTAGTGGCAGGGGGAACCGGGGAGCTGTTTTTT.

The rearrangement links TRBV29-1 to TRBJ2-5, with a possible D match to TRBD2 (5 bases). The CDR3 has 14 residues. Germline-derived CDR1 and CDR2 are SQVTM and ANQGSEA. V lost 0 bases, J lost 7 bases, and 15 bases lay in between. The CDR3 protein is CSVEDRETDGTQYF. In nucleotides, the CDR3 is TGCAGCGTTGAAGATCGGGAAACGGACGGGACCCAGTACTTC.

CDR3 sequence: CASFSGHTDTQYF. The CDR3 nucleotides read TGTGCCAGCTTTAGCGGCCACACAGATACGCAGTATTTT. V gene TRBV18 combines with J gene TRBJ2-3; possible D gene TRBD2, 6 bases. Germline V CDR1 and CDR2: KGHSH, LQKENI. The CDR3 spans 13 residues. With 7 bases removed from V and 2 bases from J, the gap between germline ends came to 10 bases.

This chain uses TRBV14 with TRBJ1-4; D is perhaps TRBD1 (5 bases). V shed 4 bases and J shed 7 bases, with 13 bases lying between them. Per germline, CDR1 SGHDN and CDR2 FVKESK. CDR3 length equals 14 residues. The CDR3 reads CASSPPTVFEKLFF. The CDR3 coding sequence is TGTGCCAGCAGCCCTCCGACAGTGTTTGAAAAACTGTTTTTT.

The V gene is TRBV11-3, the J gene TRBJ2-3, with TRBD2 matching over 16 bases. CDR1 and CDR2 (germline): SGHNT, YENEEA. The V segment lost 5 bases and the J segment 5 bases; nucleotides outside the gene matches: 13. The CDR3 is 19 amino acids. The CDR3 DNA reads TGTGCCAGCAGCCCCGGGGGGGGACTAGCGGGAGGGCCGGGAGATACGCAGTATTTT. It codes for CASSPGGGLAGGPGDTQYF. The full variable domain, in which reference TRBV11-3 and TRBJ2-3 provide the parts outside the CDR3, is EAGVVQSPRYKIIEKKQPVAFWCNPISGHNTLYWYLQNLGQGPELLIRYENEEAVDDSQLPKDRFSAERLKGVDSTLKIQPAELGDSAVYLCASSPGGGLAGGPGDTQYFGPGTRLTVL.

This chain links TRBV29-1 with TRBJ2-1, with D possibly TRBD1 on 6 matching bases. CDR1 SQVTM and CDR2 ANQGSEA come from the germline V gene. CDR3 length: 14 residues. The germline V and J ends were trimmed by 7 bases and 4 bases, with 17 bases remaining between them. This CDR3 reads CSAPDSGSYNEQFF. The CDR3 DNA follows: TGCAGCGCTCCGGACAGCGGTTCATACAATGAGCAGTTCTTC.

The chain couples TRBV7-2 to TRBJ1-6; 7 bases map to TRBD1. CDR1 and CDR2 from the germline V gene are SGHTA and FQGNSA. Trimming at V came to 3 bases and at J to 7 bases, leaving 6 bases not matched to a gene. The length of the CDR3 is 15 residues. The DNA of the CDR3 is TGTGCCAGCAGCTTGGAGGCAGGGGGGAATTCACCCCTCCACTTT. Residues: CASSLEAGGNSPLHF.

The J gene is TRBJ1-2, the V gene TRBV5-1; 9 bases match TRBD1. The CDR3 is 17 amino acids. V trimming: 4 bases; J trimming: 8 bases; junction bases outside the gene matches: 18. The V gene's germline CDR1 is SGHRS and CDR2 YFSETQ. CDR3 sequence reads: CASSRIWTGEVHDGYTF. Written as DNA, the CDR3 is TGCGCCAGCAGCCGCATATGGACAGGGGAGGTCCATGACGGCTACACCTTC. The complete variable domain, with remaining parts taken from reference TRBV5-1 and TRBJ1-2, reads KAGVTQTPRYLIKTRGQQVTLSCSPISGHRSVSWYQQTPGQGLQFLFEYFSETQRNKGNFPGRFSGRQFSNSRSEMNVSTLELGDSALYLCASSRIWTGEVHDGYTFGSGTRLTVV.

This chain uses TRBV11-3 with TRBJ2-7, with 11 bases lining up with TRBD2. Germline V gene data show CDR1 as SGHNT and CDR2 as YENEEA. CDR3 length equals 15 residues. Germline trimming cut 1 base from V and 1 base from J; bases unmatched to any gene: 0. CDR3 nucleotide sequence: TGTGCCAGCAGCTTAGGACTAGCGGGGTCCTACGAGCAGTACTTC. Protein: CASSLGLAGSYEQYF.